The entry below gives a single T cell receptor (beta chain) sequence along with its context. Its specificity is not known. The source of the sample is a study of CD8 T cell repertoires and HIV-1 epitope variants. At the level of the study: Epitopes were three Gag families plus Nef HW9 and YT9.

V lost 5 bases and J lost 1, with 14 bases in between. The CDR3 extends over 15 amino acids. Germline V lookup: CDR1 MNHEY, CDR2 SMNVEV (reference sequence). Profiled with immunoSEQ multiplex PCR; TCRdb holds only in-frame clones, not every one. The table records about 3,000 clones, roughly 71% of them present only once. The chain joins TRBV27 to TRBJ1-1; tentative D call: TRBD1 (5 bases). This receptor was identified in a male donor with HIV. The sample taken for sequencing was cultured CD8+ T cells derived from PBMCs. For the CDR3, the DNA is TGTGCCAGCAGTCAACTCCGGGGGAAGAACACTGAAGCTTTCTTT. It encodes CASSQLRGKNTEAFF.